The clone carrying this T cell receptor (beta chain) was seen a single time. Data came from immunoSEQ multiplex PCR; TCRdb stores just in-frame clones and leaves some out. The sample has roughly 190,000 clones; 75% to 90% are singletons. This record comes from a study of blood T cell repertoires in COVID-19. Looking at the study overall: The cDNA or gDNA used as material had been derived from T cells, B-cell-depleted T cells, or PBMCs.

Germline trimming cut 6 bases from V and 2 bases from J; bases unmatched to any gene: 11. Germline CDR1 reads SQVTM; CDR2 reads ANQGSEA. This CDR3 is 16 amino acids long. The origin of this receptor is a woman in her twenties or thirties who had recovered from COVID-19. V usage is TRBV29-1 and J usage is TRBJ2-3, with 10 bases aligning to TRBD2. The specimen was PBMCs or T cells enriched from blood (not recorded which). The CDR3 is CSVTGLAEFSTDTQYF. CDR3 nucleotide sequence: TGCAGCGTCACAGGACTAGCGGAGTTCTCCACAGATACGCAGTATTTT.